Following are 17 T cell receptor beta chains from one sample sequenced in a study of blood T cell repertoires in COVID-19 (dated by TCRdb to the early 2020s). Receptors were amplified or captured by the immunoSEQ multiplex PCR assay. TCRdb limited this immuneACCESS table to in-frame rearrangements with V and J called. A share of clones is missing; checked studies link under half to unresolved V genes, and the rest is unexplained. This sample comprises over 85,000 clones, over 60% of them detected only once. Roughly 17% of the sample lies in the top ten. Sequences were obtained from peripheral blood. The receptors stem from a woman older than 75 with active or convalescent COVID-19.

The chain recombines TRBV19 with TRBJ1-1; 11 nucleotides agree with TRBD1. V lost 7 bases, J lost 7 bases, and 11 bases stayed unmatched. The CDR3 runs 15 residues. CDR1 is LNHDA, CDR2 SQIVND, per germline (reference sequence). Written as DNA, the CDR3 is TGTGCCAGTAAACGGACAGGGGGCTTTGTTGGTGAAGCTTTCTTT. Its translation: CASKRTGGFVGEAFF.

This rearrangement joins TRBV27 to TRBJ2-1; D remains unclear. The length of the CDR3 is 16 residues. Germline V CDR1 and CDR2: MNHEY, SMNVEV (reference sequence). Trimming removed 0 bases from V and 4 bases from J, with 13 bases in between. In DNA form, the CDR3 reads TGTGCCAGCAGTTTATCGTACTCGGTCCAATACAATGAGCAGTTCTTC. Its protein is CASSLSYSVQYNEQFF.

The chain uses TRBV11-2 and TRBJ1-2; D is unresolved. The CDR3 is 17 residues long. V shed 2 bases and J shed 0 bases, with 16 bases lying between them. Germline-derived CDR1 and CDR2 are SGHAT and FQNNGV. CDR3 amino acids: CASSLRARRPTNYGYTF. The CDR3 DNA sequence: TGTGCCAGCAGCTTAAGAGCCAGGCGCCCGACTAACTATGGCTACACCTTC.

The rearrangement uses TRBV5-1 and TRBJ1-1; D unclear. Germline V gene lookup returns CDR1 SGHRS and CDR2 YFSETQ. The ends were cut back, 4 bases at V and 4 bases at J, with 14 bases in the middle. The CDR3 has 14 residues. The CDR3 DNA reads TGCGCCAGCAGCCCATGGGAGTACGGCACTGAAGCTTTCTTT. Protein sequence: CASSPWEYGTEAFF. The full variable domain, in which reference TRBV5-1 and TRBJ1-1 provide the parts outside the CDR3, is KAGVTQTPRYLIKTRGQQVTLSCSPISGHRSVSWYQQTPGQGLQFLFEYFSETQRNKGNFPGRFSGRQFSNSRSEMNVSTLELGDSALYLCASSPWEYGTEAFFGQGTRLTVV.

V is TRBV7-9 and J is TRBJ2-3, with no clear D. This CDR3 has 11 amino acids. Germline V gene data show CDR1 as SEHNR and CDR2 as FQNEAQ (reference sequence). V was cut by 5 bases and J by 5 bases, with 5 bases left in between. Written as DNA, the CDR3 is TGTGCCAGCAGCAGAGAAGATACGCAGTATTTT. The encoded protein is CASSREDTQYF.

The chain uses TRBV7-6 and TRBJ2-7, with 7 bases lining up with TRBD1. This CDR3 comprises 13 residues. Germline CDR1 reads SGHVS; CDR2 reads FNYEAQ. Germline trimming cut 5 bases from V and 5 bases from J; bases unmatched to any gene: 6. The CDR3 reads CASSPTGTDEQYF. DNA for the CDR3: TGTGCCAGCAGCCCCACTGGGACAGACGAGCAGTACTTC.

The J gene is TRBJ1-1, the V gene TRBV20-1; a weak D match, TRBD1 (6 bases). V lost 3 bases and J lost 4, with 15 bases in between. This CDR3 comprises 14 residues. Germline CDR1 reads DFQATT; CDR2 reads SNEGSKA (reference sequence). The CDR3 loop is CSASSRGGGTEAFF. CDR3 DNA: TGCAGTGCTAGTAGCAGGGGTGGAGGCACTGAAGCTTTCTTT.

This chain connects TRBV9 to TRBJ1-1; TRBD1 matches 7 bases. CDR1 and CDR2 from the germline V gene are SGDLS and YYNGEE. The trim removed 2 bases at V and 4 bases at J, leaving 5 bases unmatched. CDR3 length equals 14 residues. CDR3 protein: CASSVQGVSTEAFF. The CDR3, as DNA: TGTGCCAGCAGCGTCCAGGGGGTGAGCACTGAAGCTTTCTTT.

The chain recombines TRBV5-4 with TRBJ1-5, with 7 bases that match TRBD1. Germline loops: CDR1 SGHNT, CDR2 YYREEE (reference sequence). The CDR3 runs to 14 residues. Trimming at V came to 5 bases and at J to 4 bases, leaving 6 bases not matched to a gene. The CDR3 DNA follows: TGTGCCAGCAGTATCGGGACAGATAATCAGCCCCAGCATTTT. It codes for CASSIGTDNQPQHF.

The chain has TRBV5-8 and TRBJ1-2; possible D gene TRBD1, 6 bases. The V gene lost 4 bases and the J gene lost 3 bases, with 13 bases spanning the gap. The CDR3 totals 14 residues. Per the germline V gene, CDR1 is SGHTS and CDR2 is YDEGEE. The chain's CDR3 is CASSRNRDHYGYTF. The CDR3 nucleotides are TGTGCCAGCAGCCGTAACAGGGATCACTATGGCTACACCTTC.

The chain is built from TRBV10-3 and TRBJ1-3; D is perhaps TRBD1 (5 bases). The CDR3 runs to 15 residues. The germline V gene encodes CDR1 ENHRY and CDR2 SYGVKD. With 3 bases removed from V and 2 bases from J, the gap between germline ends came to 11 bases. The CDR3 nucleotides read TGTGCCATCAGTGATTGGACAACGACTGGAAACACCATATATTTT. Its protein is CAISDWTTTGNTIYF.

The J gene is TRBJ2-3, the V gene TRBV18, with TRBD2 identical over 10 bases. Germline assignment: CDR1 KGHSH and CDR2 LQKENI. CDR3 length: 16 residues. Losses at the gene ends were 3 bases for V and 6 bases for J; bases not matched to a gene: 9. The CDR3 DNA sequence: TGTGCCAGCTCACCTAGACTAGCGGGTGGCCGGGATACGCAGTATTTT. It yields the protein CASSPRLAGGRDTQYF.

J is TRBJ2-3 and V is TRBV5-1; D is perhaps TRBD1 (6 bases). With 5 bases removed from V and 0 bases from J, the gap between germline ends came to 10 bases. This CDR3 spans 14 amino acids. From germline, CDR1 is SGHRS and CDR2 YFSETQ. This chain's CDR3 is CASSGTFSTDTQYF. The CDR3 coding sequence is TGCGCCAGCAGTGGGACATTTAGCACAGATACGCAGTATTTT.

J is TRBJ1-1 and V is TRBV10-3; 8 bases are a match to TRBD1. V shed 2 bases and J 6 bases; nucleotides not matched to a gene: 8. The CDR3 totals 15 residues. Germline values: CDR1 ENHRY, CDR2 SYGVKD. The CDR3 region has the DNA TGTGCCATCAGTGAGCTCCTTGGGACAGGAGCTGAAGCTTTCTTT. Its translation: CAISELLGTGAEAFF.

This clone was counted between two and nine times. This rearrangement joins TRBV11-2 to TRBJ2-7, with 9 bases that match TRBD1. In germline, CDR1 is SGHAT, CDR2 FQNNGV. The V and J ends lost 5 bases and 2 bases, in that order; junction bases with no gene match: 7. CDR3 length: 15 residues. CDR3 bases: TGTGCCAGCAGCGTCCGGGACAGGGCCCCCTACGAGCAGTACTTC. This sequence encodes CASSVRDRAPYEQYF.

This chain links TRBV2 with TRBJ2-7; TRBD1 agrees at 7 bases. CDR1 SNHLY and CDR2 FYNNEI come from the germline V gene. This CDR3 has 14 residues. V lost 7 bases, J lost 0 bases, and 6 bases stayed unmatched. In DNA, the CDR3 is TGTGCCAGCAAGGGACAGTTAAGCTCCTACGAGCAGTACTTC. This encodes CASKGQLSSYEQYF.

Only a few counts were recorded for this clone. The chain links TRBV2 to TRBJ2-2, with 7 bases lining up with TRBD1. CDR3 length: 13 residues. Germline V gene lookup returns CDR1 SNHLY and CDR2 FYNNEI. Unmatched junction bases numbered 3, after V lost 6 bases and J lost 5 bases. CDR3 nucleotide sequence: TGTGCCAGCAGGGGACAGATAACCGGGGAGCTGTTTTTT. Amino acid sequence: CASRGQITGELFF.